The 18 T cell receptor beta chains reported below all come from one sample, sequenced in a study of cytomegalovirus exposure and HLA in healthy donors (TCRdb year 2017). Library creation used the immunoSEQ multiplex PCR assay. A mixture of 60 forward primers for TCR Vbeta segments and 13 reverse primers for TCR Jbeta segments was used in the multiplex PCR. TCRdb obtained this table from immuneACCESS and retained in-frame rearrangements with V and J assigned. These tables miss some clones; where compared with another copy, unresolved V genes account for less than half of the shortfall, and the remainder is unexplained. Present in this sample are around 90,000 clones, approximately 69% of which were seen just once. The leading ten clones occupy approximately 5.8% of the sample. The source material was PBMCs. The receptors were gathered from a boy younger than 18 in good health and CMV-seropositive.

The V gene is TRBV28, the J gene TRBJ1-4; no clear D gene. V was pared by 6 bases and J by 8 bases, with 7 bases between. Per the germline V gene, CDR1 is MDHEN and CDR2 is SYDVKM. The CDR3 spans 11 residues. CDR3 nucleotide sequence: TGTGCCAGCAGCCGGTGGGAAAAACTGTTTTTT. Translation: CASSRWEKLFF.

This chain connects TRBV19 to TRBJ1-5, with a tentative D call TRBD1 (6 bases). V was clipped by 4 bases and J by 7 bases, with 17 bases between them. Germline V gene lookup returns CDR1 LNHDA and CDR2 SQIVND (reference sequence). The CDR3 consists of 15 residues. CDR3 nucleotides: TGTGCCAGTAGTACAGGACATCCAGGGGCCCAGCCCCAGCATTTT. Translating gives CASSTGHPGAQPQHF.

The chain recombines TRBV29-1 with TRBJ1-2; D unclear. Trimming stripped 6 bases from V and 4 bases from J, with 9 bases between. This CDR3 spans 11 amino acids. CDR1 is SQVTM and CDR2 is ANQGSEA in the germline V gene. CDR3 in amino acids: CSVTAIYGYTF. DNA for the CDR3: TGCAGCGTGACTGCAATCTATGGCTACACCTTC.

The chain couples TRBV18 to TRBJ1-1, with D unclear. V was clipped by 5 bases and J by 3 bases, with 10 bases between them. This CDR3 has 13 residues. Germline CDR1 is KGHSH and CDR2 is LQKENI. CDR3 residues: CASSDDMHTEAFF. DNA of the CDR3: TGTGCCAGCTCAGATGACATGCACACTGAAGCTTTCTTT.

The genes are TRBV19 and TRBJ2-7; the match to TRBD2 covers 9 bases. Germline lookup yields CDR1 LNHDA and CDR2 SQIVND (reference sequence). Trimming cost V 3 bases and J 1 base; bases outside gene matches: 4. CDR3 size: 15 residues. The CDR3 sequence: CASSIYSGRSYEQYF. CDR3 coding DNA: TGTGCCAGTAGTATCTATAGCGGGAGATCCTACGAGCAGTACTTC.

Comments on this clone: Relative to the germline gene, one junction end is altered; a read error may explain this. This chain uses TRBV29-1 with TRBJ1-2; TRBD1 is a possible D gene (6 bases). This CDR3 has 15 residues. CDR1 SQVTM and CDR2 ANQGSEA come from the germline V gene. The chain's CDR3 is CSVEDRGHFLYGYPF. CDR3 nucleotides: TGCAGCGTTGAAGATCGGGGACATTTTCTCTATGGCTACCCCTTC.

Concerning this clone itself: Mismatch with germline at one junction end may stem from a read error. This rearrangement joins TRBV6-1 to TRBJ2-1; D is possibly TRBD1 (6 bases). The V gene's germline CDR1 is MNHNS and CDR2 SASEGT. CDR3 length: 15 residues. The DNA for the CDR3 is TGTGCCAGCAGCGAAGAGACCACAGGGTACAATGAGCAGTTCTTC. The encoded protein is CASSEETTGYNEQFF.

The rearrangement links TRBV5-4 to TRBJ2-1; 14 bases agree with TRBD2. CDR1 SGHNT and CDR2 YYREEE come from the germline V gene (reference sequence). The CDR3 is made up of 15 amino acids. V trimming: 4 bases; J trimming: 6 bases; junction bases outside the gene matches: 3. CDR3 loop: CASSPGTSGSNEQFF. CDR3 DNA sequence: TGTGCCAGCAGCCCCGGGACTAGCGGGAGCAATGAGCAGTTCTTC.

This clone was recorded at least ten times. The genes are TRBV4-3 and TRBJ1-3; TRBD1 is a possible D gene (5 bases). The CDR3 runs 17 residues. Trimming removed 7 bases at V and 0 bases at J, with 19 bases between. CDR1 is LGHNA and CDR2 is YSLEER in the germline V gene. The CDR3 loop reads CASTQGGGASSGNTIYF. In DNA form, the CDR3 reads TGCGCCAGCACCCAGGGCGGAGGAGCAAGCTCTGGAAACACCATATATTTT.

The V gene is TRBV19, the J gene TRBJ2-5; possibly TRBD2 for D (7 bases). V lost 3 bases and J 5 bases, leaving 16 bases between the germline ends. The germline CDR1 and CDR2 sequences are LNHDA and SQIVND (reference sequence). This CDR3 is built from 15 residues. This CDR3 reads CASSMGGRGAETQYF. The CDR3 bases are TGTGCCAGTAGTATGGGGGGCCGGGGGGCTGAGACCCAGTACTTC.

The V gene is TRBV6-1, the J gene TRBJ1-5; D gene ambiguous. The CDR3 sequence is 17 residues long. Germline lookup yields CDR1 MNHNS and CDR2 SASEGT. V was cut by 1 base and J by 0 bases, with 13 bases left in between. The CDR3 here is CASSEEQRFRSNQPQHF. CDR3 nucleotides: TGTGCCAGCAGTGAAGAACAGAGATTTCGTAGCAATCAGCCCCAGCATTTT.

The chain is built from TRBV2 and TRBJ2-2; no clear D. The CDR3 is 11 residues long. V was cut by 10 bases and J by 4 bases, with 7 bases left in between. CDR1 SNHLY and CDR2 FYNNEI come from the germline V gene. The CDR3: CATSGTGELFF. As DNA, the CDR3 is TGTGCCACCTCCGGCACCGGGGAGCTGTTTTTT.

The rearrangement uses TRBV5-8 and TRBJ1-3; no clear D. Trimming pared 3 bases from V and 0 bases from J, leaving 10 bases between. CDR3 length equals 15 residues. The germline gives CDR1 SGHTS, CDR2 YDEGEE. Here the CDR3 reads CASSSWAHSGNTIYF. The CDR3 DNA follows: TGTGCCAGCAGCTCATGGGCCCACTCTGGAAACACCATATATTTT.

J is TRBJ1-5 and V is TRBV2, with D tentatively TRBD1 (6 bases). The V gene's germline CDR1 is SNHLY and CDR2 FYNNEI. Trimming removed 6 bases from V and 13 bases from J, with 19 bases in between. The CDR3 totals 13 residues. The CDR3 spells CASRATSGTNQHF. In nucleotides, the CDR3 is TGTGCCAGCAGAGCCACTTCCGGGACAAATCAGCATTTT. Drawing the rest from reference TRBV2 and TRBJ1-5, the complete variable domain is EPEVTQTPSHQVTQMGQEVILRCVPISNHLYFYWYRQILGQKVEFLVSFYNNEISEKSEIFDDQFSVERPDGSNFTLKIRSTKLEDSAMYFCASRATSGTNQHFGDGTRLSIL.

The rearrangement joins TRBV2 to TRBJ1-4, with D possibly being TRBD1 (6 bases). This CDR3 spans 15 amino acids. Germline V CDR1 and CDR2: SNHLY, FYNNEI. V dropped 6 bases and J dropped 8 bases, with 19 bases sitting between them. CDR3 bases: TGTGCCAGCAGCGGAATTCAGGGGCCCCGAGAAAAACTGTTTTTT. It specifies CASSGIQGPREKLFF.

V gene TRBV4-1 combines with J gene TRBJ2-2; 7 nucleotides agree with TRBD1. V lost 5 bases and J lost 2; bases outside the gene matches: 2. The CDR3 totals 14 residues. CDR1 is MGHRA and CDR2 is YSYEKL in the germline V gene. CDR3 protein: CASSRGPNTGELFF. The CDR3 bases are TGCGCCAGCAGCAGGGGGCCTAACACCGGGGAGCTGTTTTTT.

There are a few counts of this clone. The rearrangement links TRBV19 to TRBJ2-7; TRBD2 matches at 11 bases. Germline CDR1 is LNHDA and CDR2 is SQIVND (reference sequence). With V trimmed by 3 bases and J by 4 bases, 8 bases remained unmatched. The CDR3 is made up of 16 amino acids. The CDR3 DNA follows: TGTGCCAGTAGTATCGGCACTAGCGGGAGTGGGTACGAGCAGTACTTC. Translating gives CASSIGTSGSGYEQYF.

The V and J genes are TRBV7-9 and TRBJ1-1, with 7 nucleotides matching TRBD1. The germline V gene has CDR1 SEHNR and CDR2 FQNEAQ (reference sequence). The CDR3 extends over 17 amino acids. With 2 bases clipped from V and 5 bases from J, the junction kept 14 bases outside the gene matches. CDR3 amino acids: CASSLLRLTGRRTEAFF. CDR3 bases: TGTGCCAGCAGCTTACTTAGGTTGACAGGGAGGAGGACTGAAGCTTTCTTT. Drawing the rest from reference TRBV7-9 and TRBJ1-1, the complete variable domain is DTGVSQNPRHKITKRGQNVTFRCDPISEHNRLYWYRQTLGQGPEFLTYFQNEAQLEKSRLLSDRFSAERPKGSFSTLEIQRTEQGDSAMYLCASSLLRLTGRRTEAFFGQGTRLTVV.